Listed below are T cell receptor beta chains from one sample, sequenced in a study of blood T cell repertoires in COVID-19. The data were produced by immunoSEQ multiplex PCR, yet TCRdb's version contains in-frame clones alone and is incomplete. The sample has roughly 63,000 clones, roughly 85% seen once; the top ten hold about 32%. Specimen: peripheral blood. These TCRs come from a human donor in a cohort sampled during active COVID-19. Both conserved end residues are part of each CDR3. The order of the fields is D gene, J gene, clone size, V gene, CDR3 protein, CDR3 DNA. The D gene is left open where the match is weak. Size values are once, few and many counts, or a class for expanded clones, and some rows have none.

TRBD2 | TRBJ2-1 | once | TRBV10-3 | CAISESERLAGYNEQFF | TGTGCCATCAGTGAGTCGGAACGACTAGCGGGTTACAATGAGCAGTTCTTC
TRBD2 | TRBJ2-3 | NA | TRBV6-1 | CASSELAGGSDTQYF | TGTGCCAGCAGTGAACTAGCGGGAGGATCAGATACGCAGTATTTT
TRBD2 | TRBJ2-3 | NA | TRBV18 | CASSRTGGGTDTQYF | TGTGCCAGCTCCCGGACCGGGGGGGGCACAGATACGCAGTATTTT
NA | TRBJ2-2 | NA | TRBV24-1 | CATAGPWGTGELFF | TGTGCCACTGCAGGGCCCTGGGGCACCGGGGAGCTGTTTTTT
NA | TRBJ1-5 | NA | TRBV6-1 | CASSEVQGNQPQHF | TGTGCCAGCAGTGAAGTCCAGGGCAATCAGCCCCAGCATTTT
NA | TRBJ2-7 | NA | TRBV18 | CASSPQTKSYEQYF | TGTGCCAGCTCACCACAGACAAAATCCTACGAGCAGTACTTC
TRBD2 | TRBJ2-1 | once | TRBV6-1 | CASSESRGGDYNEQFF | TGTGCCAGCAGTGAGAGTCGGGGGGGCGACTACAATGAGCAGTTCTTC
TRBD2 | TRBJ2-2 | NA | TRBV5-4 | CASSPLPSGRAGELFF | TGTGCCAGCAGCCCCCTTCCTAGCGGGAGGGCCGGGGAGCTGTTTTTT
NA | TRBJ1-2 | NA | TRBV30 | CAWSRRLGYTF | TGTGCCTGGAGCAGGCGTCTTGGGTACACCTTC
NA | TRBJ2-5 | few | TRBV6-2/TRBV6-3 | CASSYAGLGETQYF | TGTGCCAGCAGTTACGCGGGACTGGGGGAGACCCAGTACTTC
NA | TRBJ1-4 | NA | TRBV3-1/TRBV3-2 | CASSQLGGSTNEKLFF | TGTGCCAGCAGCCAACTAGGGGGTTCAACTAATGAAAAACTGTTTTTT
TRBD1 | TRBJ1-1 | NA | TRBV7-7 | CASSQFDRGFTEAFF | TGTGCTAGCAGCCAATTCGACAGGGGGTTCACTGAAGCTTTCTTT
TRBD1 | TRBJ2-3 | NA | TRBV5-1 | CASSIKGQAGTDTQYF | TGCGCCAGCAGCATAAAAGGACAGGCCGGCACAGATACGCAGTATTTT
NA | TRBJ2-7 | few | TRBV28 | CASSLREFYEQYF | TGTGCCAGCAGTTTGCGGGAATTCTACGAGCAGTACTTC
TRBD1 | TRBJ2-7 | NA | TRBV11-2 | CASSFRYQGAIIGEQYF | TGTGCCAGCAGCTTTCGTTACCAGGGGGCTATCATCGGGGAGCAGTACTTC
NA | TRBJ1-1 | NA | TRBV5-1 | CASSLSGGPEAFF | TGCGCCAGCAGCTTGTCCGGGGGGCCTGAAGCTTTCTTT
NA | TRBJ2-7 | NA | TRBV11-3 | CASSSELSHYEQYF | TGTGCCAGCAGCTCAGAACTATCCCACTACGAGCAGTACTTC
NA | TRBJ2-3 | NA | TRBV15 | CATSRADGGTDTQYF | TGTGCCACCAGCAGAGCTGACGGAGGCACAGATACGCAGTATTTT
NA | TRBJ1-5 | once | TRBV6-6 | CASTFLQGRQPQHF | TGTGCCAGCACCTTTCTCCAGGGGCGGCAGCCCCAGCATTTT
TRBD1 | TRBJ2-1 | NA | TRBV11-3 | CASSLDRSSYNEQFF | TGTGCCAGCAGCCTGGACAGGAGCTCCTACAATGAGCAGTTCTTC
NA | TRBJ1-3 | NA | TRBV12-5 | CASGGGGNRNTIYF | TGTGCTAGTGGCGGCGGGGGGAATCGAAACACCATATATTTT
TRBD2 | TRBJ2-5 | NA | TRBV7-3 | CASSPLAGVRETQYF | TGTGCCAGCAGCCCCCTAGCGGGAGTCAGGGAGACCCAGTACTTC
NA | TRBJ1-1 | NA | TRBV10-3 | CAISESRTEAFF | TGTGCCATCAGTGAGTCGAGGACTGAAGCTTTCTTT
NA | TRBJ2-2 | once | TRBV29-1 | CSARVTGELFF | TGCAGCGCCAGGGTTACCGGGGAGCTGTTTTTT